Listed here is a single T cell receptor (beta chain). RNA totalling roughly 0.5 to 1 ug underwent reverse transcription with random hexamers. Using its own MiXCR run on the immunoSEQ multiplex PCR reads, TCRdb lists one record per CDR3 protein. Of about 150,000 distinct CDR3 sequences listed, roughly 96% were seen once; the top ten hold roughly 0.15%. The sample belongs to a study of CD8 T cells in Susac syndrome. The CDR3 extends over 15 amino acids. In germline, CDR1 is SEHNR, CDR2 FQNEAQ (reference sequence). V lost 5 bases, J lost 4 bases, and 9 bases stayed unmatched. Material for sequencing was CD8+ T cells from PBMCs. The clonotype comes from a human donor with multiple sclerosis. The chain is built from TRBV7-9 and TRBJ1-2, with 8 bases matching TRBD1. The CDR3 bases are TGTGCCAGCAGCCCCCCGGGACAGGCTGTCTATGGCTACACCTTC. Residues: CASSPPGQAVYGYTF.